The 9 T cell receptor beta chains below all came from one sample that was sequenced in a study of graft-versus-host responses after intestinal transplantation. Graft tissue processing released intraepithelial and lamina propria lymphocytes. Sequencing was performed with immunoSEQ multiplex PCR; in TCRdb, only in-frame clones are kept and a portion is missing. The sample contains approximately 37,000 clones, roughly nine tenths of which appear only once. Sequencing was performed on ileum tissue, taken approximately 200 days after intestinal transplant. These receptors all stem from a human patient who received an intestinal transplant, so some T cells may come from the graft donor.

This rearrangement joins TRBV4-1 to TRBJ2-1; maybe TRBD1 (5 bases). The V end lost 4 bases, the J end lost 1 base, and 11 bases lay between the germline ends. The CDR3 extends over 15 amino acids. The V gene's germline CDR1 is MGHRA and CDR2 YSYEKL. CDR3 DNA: TGCGCCAGCAGCCTCAGGGCGCAGTCCTACAATGAGCAGTTCTTC. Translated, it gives CASSLRAQSYNEQFF.

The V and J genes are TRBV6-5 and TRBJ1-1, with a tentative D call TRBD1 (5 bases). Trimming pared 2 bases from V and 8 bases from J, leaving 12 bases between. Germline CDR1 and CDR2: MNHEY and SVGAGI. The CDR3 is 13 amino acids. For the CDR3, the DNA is TGTGCCAGCAGTTACGAGGGGACCGGGGAAGCTTTCTTT. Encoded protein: CASSYEGTGEAFF.

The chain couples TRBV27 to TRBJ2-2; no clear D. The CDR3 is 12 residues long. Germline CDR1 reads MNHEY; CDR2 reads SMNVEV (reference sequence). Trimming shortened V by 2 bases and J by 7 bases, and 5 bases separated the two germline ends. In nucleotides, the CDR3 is TGTGCCAGCAGTTTAATCCTCGGGGAGCTGTTTTTT. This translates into CASSLILGELFF.

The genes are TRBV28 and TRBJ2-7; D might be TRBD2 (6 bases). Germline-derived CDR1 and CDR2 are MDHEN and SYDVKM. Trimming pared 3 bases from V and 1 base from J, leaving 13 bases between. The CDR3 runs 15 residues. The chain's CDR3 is CASSFGDSASYEQYF. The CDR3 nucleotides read TGTGCCAGCAGTTTCGGGGACTCGGCTTCCTACGAGCAGTACTTC. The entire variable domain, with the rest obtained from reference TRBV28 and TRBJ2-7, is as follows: DVKVTQSSRYLVKRTGEKVFLECVQDMDHENMFWYRQDPGLGLRLIYFSYDVKMKEKGDIPEGYSVSREKKERFSLILESASTNQTSMYLCASSFGDSASYEQYFGPGTRLTVT.

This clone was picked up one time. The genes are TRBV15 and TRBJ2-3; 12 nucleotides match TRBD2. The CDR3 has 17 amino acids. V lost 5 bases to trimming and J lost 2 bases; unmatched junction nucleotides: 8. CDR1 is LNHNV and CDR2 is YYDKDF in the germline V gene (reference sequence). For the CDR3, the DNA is TGTGCCACCAGCCGCCTAGCGGGAGGGCGTCACACAGATACGCAGTATTTT. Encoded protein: CATSRLAGGRHTDTQYF.

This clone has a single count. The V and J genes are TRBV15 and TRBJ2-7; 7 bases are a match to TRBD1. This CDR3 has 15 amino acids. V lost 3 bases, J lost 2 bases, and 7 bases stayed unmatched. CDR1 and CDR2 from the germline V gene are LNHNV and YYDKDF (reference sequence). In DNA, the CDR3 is TGTGCCACCAGCAGGCACGCCGGGACAGCCTACGAGCAGTACTTC. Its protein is CATSRHAGTAYEQYF.

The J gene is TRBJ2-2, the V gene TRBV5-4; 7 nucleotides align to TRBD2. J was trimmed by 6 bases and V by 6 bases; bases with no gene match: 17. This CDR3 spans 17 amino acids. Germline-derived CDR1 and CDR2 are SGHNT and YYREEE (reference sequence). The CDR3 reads CASTVSGTPEIAGELFF. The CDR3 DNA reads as TGTGCCAGCACCGTCAGCGGGACCCCCGAGATAGCCGGGGAGCTGTTTTTT. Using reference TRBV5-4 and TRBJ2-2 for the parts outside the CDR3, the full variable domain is ETGVTQSPTHLIKTRGQQVTLRCSSQSGHNTVSWYQQALGQGPQFIFQYYREEENGRGNFPPRFSGLQFPNYSSELNVNALELDDSALYLCASTVSGTPEIAGELFFGEGSRLTVL.

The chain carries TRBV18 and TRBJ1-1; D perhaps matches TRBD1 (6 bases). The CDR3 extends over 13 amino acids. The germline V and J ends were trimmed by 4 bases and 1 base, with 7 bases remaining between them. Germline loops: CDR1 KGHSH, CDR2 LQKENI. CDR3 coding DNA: TGTGCCAGCTCACAACAGGGGAACACTGAAGCTTTCTTT. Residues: CASSQQGNTEAFF.

CDR3 residues: CASTEAGGREQYF. The CDR3 DNA reads as TGTGCCAGCACCGAAGCGGGGGGTCGCGAGCAGTACTTC. The genes are TRBV6-1 and TRBJ2-7; 9 bases match TRBD2. With V trimmed by 7 bases and J by 6 bases, 7 bases remained unmatched. CDR1 and CDR2 (germline): MNHNS, SASEGT. The CDR3 consists of 13 residues.